This T cell receptor beta chain was captured by sequencing in a study of human T cells and chemical hapten exposure. The study, taken as a whole, reports: DPC sensitization did not alter TCRs above 1 in 1000 frequency.

This clonotype showed up just a few times. Antigen: not known. TCRdb re-analysed the RACE reads in MiXCR, keeping a single row per CDR3 protein. The data contain about 120,000 distinct CDR3 sequences, approximately 15% of them singletons. Time point defined: patch test 1, 2 weeks after DPC sensitization. The treatment: therapeutic diphenylcyclopropenone sensitization with weekly scalp DPC. The template was total RNA from unfractionated whole blood. Germline V gene data show CDR1 as SGHRS and CDR2 as YFSETQ. With 4 bases clipped from V and 5 bases from J, the junction kept 10 bases outside the gene matches. The CDR3 contains 16 residues.

The receptor was derived from a man in his late teens or twenties with alopecia areata. Some clones in this sample may be carry-over from other donors' samples. The chain is built from TRBV5-1 and TRBJ2-1; 9 bases align to TRBD1. This specimen consisted of whole blood, obtained in connection with sensitization to the hapten diphenylcyclopropenone (DPC). The CDR3 is CASSAGYGQGNNEQFF. Here the CDR3 DNA reads TGCGCCAGCAGCGCGGGGTACGGACAGGGGAACAATGAGCAGTTCTTC.